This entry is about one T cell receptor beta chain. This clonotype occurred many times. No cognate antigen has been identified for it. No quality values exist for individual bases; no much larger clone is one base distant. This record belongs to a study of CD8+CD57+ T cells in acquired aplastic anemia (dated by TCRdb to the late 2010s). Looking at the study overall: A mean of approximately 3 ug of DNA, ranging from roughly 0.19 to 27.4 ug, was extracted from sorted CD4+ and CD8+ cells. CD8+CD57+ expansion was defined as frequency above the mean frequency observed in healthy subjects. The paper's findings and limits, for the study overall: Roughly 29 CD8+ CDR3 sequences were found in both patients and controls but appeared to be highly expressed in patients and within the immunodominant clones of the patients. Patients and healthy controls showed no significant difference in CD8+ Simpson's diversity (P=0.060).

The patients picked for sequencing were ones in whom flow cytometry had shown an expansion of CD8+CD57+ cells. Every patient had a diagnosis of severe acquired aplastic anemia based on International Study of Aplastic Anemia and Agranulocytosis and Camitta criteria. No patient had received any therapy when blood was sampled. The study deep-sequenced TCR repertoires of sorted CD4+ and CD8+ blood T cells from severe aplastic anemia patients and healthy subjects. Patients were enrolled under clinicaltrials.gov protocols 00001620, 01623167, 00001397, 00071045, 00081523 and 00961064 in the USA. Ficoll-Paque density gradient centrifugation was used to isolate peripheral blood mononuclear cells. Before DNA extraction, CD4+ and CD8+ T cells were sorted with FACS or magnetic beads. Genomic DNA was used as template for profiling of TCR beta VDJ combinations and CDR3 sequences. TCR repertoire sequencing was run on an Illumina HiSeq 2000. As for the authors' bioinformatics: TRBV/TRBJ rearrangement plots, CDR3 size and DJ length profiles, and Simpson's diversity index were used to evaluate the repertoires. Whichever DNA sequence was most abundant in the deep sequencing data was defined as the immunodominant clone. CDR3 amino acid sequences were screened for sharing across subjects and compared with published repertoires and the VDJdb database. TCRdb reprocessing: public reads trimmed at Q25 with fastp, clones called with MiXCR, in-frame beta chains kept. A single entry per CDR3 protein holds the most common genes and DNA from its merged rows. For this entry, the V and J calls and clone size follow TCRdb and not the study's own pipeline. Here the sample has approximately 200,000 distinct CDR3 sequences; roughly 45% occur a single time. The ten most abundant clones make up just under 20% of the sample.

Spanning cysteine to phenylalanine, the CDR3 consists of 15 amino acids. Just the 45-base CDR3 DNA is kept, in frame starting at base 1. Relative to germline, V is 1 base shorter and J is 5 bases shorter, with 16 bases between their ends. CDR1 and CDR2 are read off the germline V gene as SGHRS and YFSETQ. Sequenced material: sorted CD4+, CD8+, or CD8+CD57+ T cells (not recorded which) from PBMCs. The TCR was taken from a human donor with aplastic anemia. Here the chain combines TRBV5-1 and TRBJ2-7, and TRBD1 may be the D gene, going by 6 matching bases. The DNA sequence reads TGCGCCAGCAGCTTGTACACAGGGTGGACCCACGAGCAGTACTTC. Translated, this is CASSLYTGWTHEQYF.